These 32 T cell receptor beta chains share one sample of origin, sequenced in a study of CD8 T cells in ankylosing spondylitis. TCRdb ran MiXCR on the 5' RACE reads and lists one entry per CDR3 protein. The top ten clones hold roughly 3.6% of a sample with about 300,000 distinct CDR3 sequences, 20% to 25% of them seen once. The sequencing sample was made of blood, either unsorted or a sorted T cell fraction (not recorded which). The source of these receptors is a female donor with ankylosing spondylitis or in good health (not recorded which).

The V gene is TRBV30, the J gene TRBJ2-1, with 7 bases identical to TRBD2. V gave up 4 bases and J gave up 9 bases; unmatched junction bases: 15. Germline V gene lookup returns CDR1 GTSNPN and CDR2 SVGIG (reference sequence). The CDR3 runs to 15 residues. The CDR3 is CAWTRPGGRRSEQFF. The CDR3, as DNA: TGTGCCTGGACAAGGCCTGGCGGGAGAAGGAGTGAGCAGTTCTTC. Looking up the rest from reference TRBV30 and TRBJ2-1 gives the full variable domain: SQTIHQWPATLVQPVGSPLSLECTVEGTSNPNLYWYRQAAGRGLQLLFYSVGIGQISSEVPQNLSASRPQDRQFILSSKKLLLSDSGFYLCAWTRPGGRRSEQFFGPGTRLTVL.

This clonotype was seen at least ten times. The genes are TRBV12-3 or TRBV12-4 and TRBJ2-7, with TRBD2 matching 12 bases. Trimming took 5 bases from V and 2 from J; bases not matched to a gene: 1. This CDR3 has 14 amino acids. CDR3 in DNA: TGTGCCAGCAGTCGGACTAGCGGGACCTACGAGCAGTACTTC. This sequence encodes CASSRTSGTYEQYF.

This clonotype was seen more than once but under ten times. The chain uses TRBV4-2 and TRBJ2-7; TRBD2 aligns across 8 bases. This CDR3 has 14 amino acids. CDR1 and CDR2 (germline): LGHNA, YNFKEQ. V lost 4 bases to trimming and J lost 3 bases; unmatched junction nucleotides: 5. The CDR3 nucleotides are TGTGCCAGCAGCCTCACCGGGACTAGCTACGAGCAGTACTTC. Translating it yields CASSLTGTSYEQYF.

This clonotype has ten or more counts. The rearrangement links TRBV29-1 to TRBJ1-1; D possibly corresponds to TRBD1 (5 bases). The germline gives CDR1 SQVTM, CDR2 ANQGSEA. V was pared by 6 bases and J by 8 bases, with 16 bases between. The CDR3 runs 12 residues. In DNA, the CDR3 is TGCAGCGTATCTTCCCAGGGACTCGAAGCTTTCTTT. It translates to CSVSSQGLEAFF.

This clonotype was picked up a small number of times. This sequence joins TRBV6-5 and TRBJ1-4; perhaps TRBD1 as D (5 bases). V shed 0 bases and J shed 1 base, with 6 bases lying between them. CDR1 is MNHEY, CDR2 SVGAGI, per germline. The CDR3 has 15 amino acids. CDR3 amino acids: CASSYSRGTNEKLFF. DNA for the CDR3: TGTGCCAGCAGTTACTCGAGGGGAACTAATGAAAAACTGTTTTTT.

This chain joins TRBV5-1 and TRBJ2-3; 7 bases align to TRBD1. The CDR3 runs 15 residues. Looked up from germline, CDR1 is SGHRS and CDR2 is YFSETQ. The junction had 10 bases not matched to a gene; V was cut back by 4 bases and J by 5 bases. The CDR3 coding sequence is TGCGCCAGCAGCCCGACAGGGTACGCAGGAGATACGCAGTATTTT. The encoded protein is CASSPTGYAGDTQYF.

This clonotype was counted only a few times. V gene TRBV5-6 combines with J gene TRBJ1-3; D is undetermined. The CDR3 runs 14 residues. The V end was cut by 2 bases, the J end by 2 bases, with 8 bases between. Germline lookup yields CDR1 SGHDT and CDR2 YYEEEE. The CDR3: CASSFSRTGNTIYF. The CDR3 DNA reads TGTGCCAGCAGCTTTTCCAGGACTGGAAACACCATATATTTT.

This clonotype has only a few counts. CDR3 protein: CASGERYEQYF. CDR3 nucleotides: TGTGCCAGCGGCGAGCGCTACGAGCAGTACTTC. This chain links TRBV7-2 with TRBJ2-7; D ambiguous. In germline, CDR1 is SGHTA, CDR2 FQGNSA. The CDR3 is 11 amino acids. Deletions cut 8 bases from V and 3 bases from J, with 8 bases between.

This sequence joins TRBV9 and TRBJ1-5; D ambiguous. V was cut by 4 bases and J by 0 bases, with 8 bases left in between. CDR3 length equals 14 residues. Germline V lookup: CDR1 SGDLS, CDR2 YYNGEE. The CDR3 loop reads CASSPGVSNQPQHF. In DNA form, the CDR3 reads TGTGCCAGCAGCCCCGGGGTTAGCAATCAGCCCCAGCATTTT.

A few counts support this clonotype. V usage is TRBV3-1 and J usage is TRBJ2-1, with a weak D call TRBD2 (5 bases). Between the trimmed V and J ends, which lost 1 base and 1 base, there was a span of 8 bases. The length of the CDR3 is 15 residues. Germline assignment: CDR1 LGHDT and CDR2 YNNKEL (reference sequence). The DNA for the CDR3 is TGTGCCAGCAGCCAAGGCGGGCCGTCCTACAATGAGCAGTTCTTC. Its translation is CASSQGGPSYNEQFF.

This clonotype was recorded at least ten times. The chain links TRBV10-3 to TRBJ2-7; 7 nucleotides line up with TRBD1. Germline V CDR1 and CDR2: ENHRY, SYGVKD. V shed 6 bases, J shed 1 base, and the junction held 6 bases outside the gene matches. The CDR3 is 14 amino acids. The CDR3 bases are TGTGCCATCAGCCCCGGGACAGTTTCCTACGAGCAGTACTTC. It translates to CAISPGTVSYEQYF.

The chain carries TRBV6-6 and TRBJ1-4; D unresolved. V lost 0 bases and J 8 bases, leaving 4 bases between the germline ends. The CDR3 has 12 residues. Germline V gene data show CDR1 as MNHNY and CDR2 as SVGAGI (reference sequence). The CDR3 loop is CASSYSEEKLFF. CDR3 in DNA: TGTGCCAGCAGTTACTCGGAAGAAAAACTGTTTTTT.

The CDR3 coding sequence is TGTGCCAGCAGCTTGACGCACTTGAACACTGAAGCTTTCTTT. It encodes CASSLTHLNTEAFF. V usage is TRBV5-8 and J usage is TRBJ1-1, with D hard to call. The germline V gene has CDR1 SGHTS and CDR2 YDEGEE. The CDR3 loop spans 14 amino acids. Trimming left V 1 base short and J 0 bases short, with 7 bases between.

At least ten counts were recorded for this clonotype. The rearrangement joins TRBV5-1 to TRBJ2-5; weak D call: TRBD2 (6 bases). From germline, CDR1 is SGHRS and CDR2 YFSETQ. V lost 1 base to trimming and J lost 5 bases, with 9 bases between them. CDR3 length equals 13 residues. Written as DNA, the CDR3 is TGCGCCAGCAGCTTGATAGCGGCGGAGACCCAGTACTTC. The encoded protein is CASSLIAAETQYF.

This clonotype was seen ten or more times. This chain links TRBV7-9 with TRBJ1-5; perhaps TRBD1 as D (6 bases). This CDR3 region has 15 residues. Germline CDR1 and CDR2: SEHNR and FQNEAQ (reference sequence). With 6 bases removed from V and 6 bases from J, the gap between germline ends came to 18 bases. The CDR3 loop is CASSPQGSRGQPQHF. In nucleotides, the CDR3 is TGTGCCAGCAGTCCACAGGGATCTCGAGGTCAGCCCCAGCATTTT.

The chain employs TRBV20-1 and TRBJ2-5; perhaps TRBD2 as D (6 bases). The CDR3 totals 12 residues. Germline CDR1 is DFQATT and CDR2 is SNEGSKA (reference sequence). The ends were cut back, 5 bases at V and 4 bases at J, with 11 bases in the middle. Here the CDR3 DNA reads TGCAGTGCTCGGACTAACCGAGAGACCCAGTACTTC. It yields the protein CSARTNRETQYF.

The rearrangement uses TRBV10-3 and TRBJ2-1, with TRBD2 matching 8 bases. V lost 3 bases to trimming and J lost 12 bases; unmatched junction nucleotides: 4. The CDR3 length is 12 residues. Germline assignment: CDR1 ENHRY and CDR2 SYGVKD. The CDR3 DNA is TGTGCCATCAGTGATCCTAGCGGGTGGCAGTTCTTC. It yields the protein CAISDPSGWQFF.

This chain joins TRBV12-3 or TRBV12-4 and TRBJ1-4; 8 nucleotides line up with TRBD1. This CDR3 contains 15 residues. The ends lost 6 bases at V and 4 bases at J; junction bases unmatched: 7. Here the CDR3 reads CASSPPGQDNEKLFF. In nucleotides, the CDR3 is TGTGCCAGCAGCCCGCCGGGACAGGATAATGAAAAACTGTTTTTT.

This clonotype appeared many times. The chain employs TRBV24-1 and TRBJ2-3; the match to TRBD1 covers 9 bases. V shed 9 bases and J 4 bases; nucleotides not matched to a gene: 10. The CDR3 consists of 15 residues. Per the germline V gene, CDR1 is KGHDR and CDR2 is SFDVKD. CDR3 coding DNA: TGTGCCACCGGACCACAGGGGGCGAGGGCAGATACGCAGTATTTT. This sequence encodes CATGPQGARADTQYF.

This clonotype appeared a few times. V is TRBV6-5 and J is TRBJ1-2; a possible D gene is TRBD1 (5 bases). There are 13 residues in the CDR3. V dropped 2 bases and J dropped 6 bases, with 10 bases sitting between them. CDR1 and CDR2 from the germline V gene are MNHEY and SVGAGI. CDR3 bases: TGTGCCAGCAGTTACAGCCAGGGTGATGGCTACACCTTC. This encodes CASSYSQGDGYTF.

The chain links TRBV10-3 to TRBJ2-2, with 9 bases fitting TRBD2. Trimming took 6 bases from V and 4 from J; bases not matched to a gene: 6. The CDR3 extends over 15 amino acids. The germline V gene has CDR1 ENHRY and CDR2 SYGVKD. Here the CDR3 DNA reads TGTGCCATCAGGGCCCTAGCGGGAAGCACCGGGGAGCTGTTTTTT. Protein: CAIRALAGSTGELFF.

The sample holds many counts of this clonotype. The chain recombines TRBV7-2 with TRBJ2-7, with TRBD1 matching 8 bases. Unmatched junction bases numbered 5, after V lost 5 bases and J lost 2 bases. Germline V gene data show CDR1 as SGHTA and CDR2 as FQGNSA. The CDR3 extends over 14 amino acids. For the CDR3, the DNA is TGTGCCAGCAGCCCTGGGACAGGAGCCTACGAGCAGTACTTC. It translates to CASSPGTGAYEQYF.

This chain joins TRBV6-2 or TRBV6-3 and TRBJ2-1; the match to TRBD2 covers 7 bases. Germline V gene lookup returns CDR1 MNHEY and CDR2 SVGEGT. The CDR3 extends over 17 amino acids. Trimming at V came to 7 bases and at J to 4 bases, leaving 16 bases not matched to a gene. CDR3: CASNHQVLASGYNEQFF. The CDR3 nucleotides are TGTGCCAGCAATCACCAGGTGTTAGCTAGCGGATACAATGAGCAGTTCTTC.

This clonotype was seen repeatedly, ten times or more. The CDR3 region has the DNA TGTGCCAGCAGTTATGGCCCAGGGGACACTGAAGCTTTCTTT. It translates to CASSYGPGDTEAFF. The V call is TRBV6-5, the J call TRBJ1-1; D perhaps matches TRBD1 (6 bases). The V gene's germline CDR1 is MNHEY and CDR2 SVGAGI. The CDR3 length is 14 residues. Trimming removed 3 bases at V and 3 bases at J, with 11 bases between.

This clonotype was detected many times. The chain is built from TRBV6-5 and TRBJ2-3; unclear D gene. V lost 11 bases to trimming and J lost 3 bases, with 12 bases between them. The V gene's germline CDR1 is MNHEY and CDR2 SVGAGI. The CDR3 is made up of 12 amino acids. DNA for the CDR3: TGTGCCGTTAGGGTAGGGACAGATACGCAGTATTTT. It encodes CAVRVGTDTQYF.

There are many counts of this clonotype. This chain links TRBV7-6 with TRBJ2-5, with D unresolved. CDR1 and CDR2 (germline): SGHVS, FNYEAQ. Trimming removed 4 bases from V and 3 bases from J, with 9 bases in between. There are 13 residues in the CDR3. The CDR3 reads CASSSRREETQYF. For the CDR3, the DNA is TGTGCCAGCAGCTCCCGGCGTGAAGAGACCCAGTACTTC. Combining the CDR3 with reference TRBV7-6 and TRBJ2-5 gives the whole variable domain GAGVSQSPRYKVTKRGQDVALRCDPISGHVSLYWYRQALGQGPEFLTYFNYEAQQDKSGLPNDRFSAERPEGSISTLTIQRTEQRDSAMYRCASSSRREETQYFGPGTRLLVL.

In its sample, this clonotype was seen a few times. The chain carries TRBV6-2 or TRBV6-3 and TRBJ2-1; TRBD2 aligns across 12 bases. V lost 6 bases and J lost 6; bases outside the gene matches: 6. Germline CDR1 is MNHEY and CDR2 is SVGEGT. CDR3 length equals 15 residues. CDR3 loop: CASSPPSGRANEQFF. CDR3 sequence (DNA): TGTGCCAGCAGCCCCCCTAGCGGGAGGGCCAATGAGCAGTTCTTC.

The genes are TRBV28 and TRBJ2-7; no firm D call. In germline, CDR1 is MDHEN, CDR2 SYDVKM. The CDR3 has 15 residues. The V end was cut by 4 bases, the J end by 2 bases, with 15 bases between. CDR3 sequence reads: CASSSPPPRAYEQYF. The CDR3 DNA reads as TGTGCCAGCAGTTCCCCCCCCCCTAGGGCCTACGAGCAGTACTTC.

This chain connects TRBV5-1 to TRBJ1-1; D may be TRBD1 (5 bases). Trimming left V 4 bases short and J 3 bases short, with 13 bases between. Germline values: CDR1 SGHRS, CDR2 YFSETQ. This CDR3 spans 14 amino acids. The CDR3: CASSRGDWDTEAFF. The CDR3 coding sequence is TGCGCCAGCAGCCGGGGGGACTGGGACACTGAAGCTTTCTTT.

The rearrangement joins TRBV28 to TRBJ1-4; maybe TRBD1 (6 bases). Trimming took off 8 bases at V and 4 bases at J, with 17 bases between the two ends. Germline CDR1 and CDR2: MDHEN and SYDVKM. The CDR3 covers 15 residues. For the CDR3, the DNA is TGTGCCAGCCGAGTTGGGGACATGGGTAATGAAAAACTGTTTTTT. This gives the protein CASRVGDMGNEKLFF.

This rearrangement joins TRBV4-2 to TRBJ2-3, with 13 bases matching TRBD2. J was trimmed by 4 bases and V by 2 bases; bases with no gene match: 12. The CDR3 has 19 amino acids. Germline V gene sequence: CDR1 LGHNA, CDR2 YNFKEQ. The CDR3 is CASSQSSGTSGTLADTQYF. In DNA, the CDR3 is TGTGCCAGCAGCCAAAGCTCCGGGACTAGCGGGACTTTGGCAGATACGCAGTATTTT.

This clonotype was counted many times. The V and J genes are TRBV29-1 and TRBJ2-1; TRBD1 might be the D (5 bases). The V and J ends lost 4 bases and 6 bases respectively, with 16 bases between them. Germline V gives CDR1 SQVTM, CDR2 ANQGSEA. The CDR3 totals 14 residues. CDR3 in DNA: TGCAGCGTTGTGGCACAGATAGGGGTCAATGAGCAGTTCTTC. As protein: CSVVAQIGVNEQFF.